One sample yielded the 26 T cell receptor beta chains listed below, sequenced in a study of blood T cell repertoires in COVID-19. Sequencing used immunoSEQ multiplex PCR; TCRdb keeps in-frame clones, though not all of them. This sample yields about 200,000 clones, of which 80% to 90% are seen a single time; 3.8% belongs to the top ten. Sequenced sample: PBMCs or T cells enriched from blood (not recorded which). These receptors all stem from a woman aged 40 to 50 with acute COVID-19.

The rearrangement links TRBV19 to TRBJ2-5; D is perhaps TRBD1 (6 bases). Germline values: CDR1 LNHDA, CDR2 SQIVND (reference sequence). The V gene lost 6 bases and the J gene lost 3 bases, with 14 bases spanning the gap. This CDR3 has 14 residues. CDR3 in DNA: TGTGCCAGTAGCAGGGGTCACTCGAAAGAGACCCAGTACTTC. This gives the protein CASSRGHSKETQYF.

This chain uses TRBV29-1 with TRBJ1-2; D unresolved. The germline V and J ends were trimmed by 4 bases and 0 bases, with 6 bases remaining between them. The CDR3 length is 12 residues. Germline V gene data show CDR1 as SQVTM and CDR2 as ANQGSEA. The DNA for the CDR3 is TGCAGCGTTGTAAAATCTAACTATGGCTACACCTTC. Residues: CSVVKSNYGYTF.

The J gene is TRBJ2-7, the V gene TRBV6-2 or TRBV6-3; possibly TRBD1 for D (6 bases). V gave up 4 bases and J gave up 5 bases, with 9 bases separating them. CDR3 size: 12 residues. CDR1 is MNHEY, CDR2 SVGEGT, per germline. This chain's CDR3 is CASSFRGHEQYF. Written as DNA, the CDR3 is TGTGCCAGCAGTTTCAGGGGACACGAGCAGTACTTC.

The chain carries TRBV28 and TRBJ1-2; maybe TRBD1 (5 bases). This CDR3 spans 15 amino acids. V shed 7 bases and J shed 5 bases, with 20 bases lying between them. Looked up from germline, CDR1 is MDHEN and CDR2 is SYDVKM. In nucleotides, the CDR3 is TGTGCCAGCACTCTAAAAGCCGGGGGAGGATATGGCTACACCTTC. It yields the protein CASTLKAGGGYGYTF.

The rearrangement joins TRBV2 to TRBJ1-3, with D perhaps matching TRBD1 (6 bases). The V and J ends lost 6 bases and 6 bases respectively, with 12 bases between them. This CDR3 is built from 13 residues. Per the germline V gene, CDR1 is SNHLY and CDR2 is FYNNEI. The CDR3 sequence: CASSSQGQNTIYF. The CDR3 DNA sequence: TGTGCCAGCAGCTCACAGGGACAAAACACCATATATTTT.

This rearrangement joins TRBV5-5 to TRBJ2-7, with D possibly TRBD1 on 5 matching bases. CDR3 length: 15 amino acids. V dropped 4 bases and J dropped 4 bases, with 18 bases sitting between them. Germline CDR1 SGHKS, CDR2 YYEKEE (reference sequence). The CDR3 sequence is CASSEDSSVGYEQYF. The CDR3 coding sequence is TGTGCCAGCAGCGAAGACAGTTCCGTAGGGTACGAGCAGTACTTC.

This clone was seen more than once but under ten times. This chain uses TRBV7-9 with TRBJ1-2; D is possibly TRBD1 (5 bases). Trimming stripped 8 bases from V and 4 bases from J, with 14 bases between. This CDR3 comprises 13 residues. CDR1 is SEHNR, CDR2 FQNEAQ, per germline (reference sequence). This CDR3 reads CASGTQGGYGYTF. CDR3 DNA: TGTGCCAGCGGGACGCAGGGAGGCTATGGCTACACCTTC.

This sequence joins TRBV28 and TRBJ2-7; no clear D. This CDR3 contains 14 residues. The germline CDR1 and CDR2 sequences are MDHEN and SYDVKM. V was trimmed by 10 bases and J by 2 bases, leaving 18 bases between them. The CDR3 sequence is CATSPTEPPYEQYF. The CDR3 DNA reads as TGTGCCACATCGCCCACCGAGCCTCCCTACGAGCAGTACTTC.

This CDR3 reads CASSLYPPRQGENTIYF. The CDR3 DNA reads as TGTGCCAGCAGTCTCTACCCTCCGAGACAGGGGGAAAACACCATATATTTT. V and J are TRBV28 and TRBJ1-3, with 9 bases lining up with TRBD1. CDR1 is MDHEN, CDR2 SYDVKM, per germline. The trim removed 5 bases at V and 6 bases at J, leaving 14 bases unmatched. The CDR3 sequence is 17 residues long.

The DNA for the CDR3 is TGTGCCAGCTCACCAACCCACCCAGCTAACTATGGCTACACCTTC. Encoded protein: CASSPTHPANYGYTF. This rearrangement joins TRBV18 to TRBJ1-2, with no clear D. The CDR3 extends over 15 amino acids. V lost 2 bases and J lost 0, with 10 bases in between. Germline values: CDR1 KGHSH, CDR2 LQKENI.

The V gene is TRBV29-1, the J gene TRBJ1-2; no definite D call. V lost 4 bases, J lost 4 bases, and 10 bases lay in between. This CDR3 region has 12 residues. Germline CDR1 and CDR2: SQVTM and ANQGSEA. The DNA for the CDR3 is TGCAGCGTTGTTCTTACATCCTATGGCTACACCTTC. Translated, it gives CSVVLTSYGYTF.

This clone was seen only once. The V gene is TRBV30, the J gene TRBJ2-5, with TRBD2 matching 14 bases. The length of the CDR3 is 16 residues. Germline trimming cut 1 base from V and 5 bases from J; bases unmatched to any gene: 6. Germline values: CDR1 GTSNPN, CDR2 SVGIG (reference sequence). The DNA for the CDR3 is TGTGCCTGGAGTGAACCGGGACTAGCGGGAGTTGAGACCCAGTACTTC. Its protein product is CAWSEPGLAGVETQYF.

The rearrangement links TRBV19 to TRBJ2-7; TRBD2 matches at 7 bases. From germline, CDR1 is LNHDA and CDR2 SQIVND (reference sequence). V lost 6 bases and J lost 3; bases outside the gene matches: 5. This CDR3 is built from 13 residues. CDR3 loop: CASRGWDYYEQYF. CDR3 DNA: TGTGCCAGTAGGGGCTGGGACTACTACGAGCAGTACTTC.

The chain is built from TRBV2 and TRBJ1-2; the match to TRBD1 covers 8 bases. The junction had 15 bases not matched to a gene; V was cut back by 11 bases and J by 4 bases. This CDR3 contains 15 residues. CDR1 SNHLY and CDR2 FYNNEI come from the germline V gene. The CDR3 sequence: CAFTLLDRDSYGYTF. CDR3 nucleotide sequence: TGTGCCTTCACGCTACTGGACAGGGACTCCTATGGCTACACCTTC.

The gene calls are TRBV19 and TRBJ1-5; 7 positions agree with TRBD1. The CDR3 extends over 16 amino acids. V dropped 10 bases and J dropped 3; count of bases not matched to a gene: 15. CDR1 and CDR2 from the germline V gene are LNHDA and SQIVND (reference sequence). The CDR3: CATQEGRQGNNQPQHF. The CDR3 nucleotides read TGTGCCACCCAAGAGGGACGACAGGGCAACAATCAGCCCCAGCATTTT.

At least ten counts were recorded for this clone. CDR3 sequence reads: CSVPGGGDRVYGYTF. CDR3 in DNA: TGCAGCGTCCCCGGTGGAGGGGACAGGGTCTATGGCTACACCTTC. The chain combines TRBV29-1 with TRBJ1-2; the match to TRBD1 covers 9 bases. Trimming removed 6 bases from V and 4 bases from J; junction bases left unmatched: 12. The germline V gene has CDR1 SQVTM and CDR2 ANQGSEA. This CDR3 comprises 15 residues.

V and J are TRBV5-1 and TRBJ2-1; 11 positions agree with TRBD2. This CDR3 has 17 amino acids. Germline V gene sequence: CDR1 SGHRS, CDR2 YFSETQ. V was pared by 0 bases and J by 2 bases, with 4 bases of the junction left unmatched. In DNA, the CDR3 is TGCGCCAGCAGCTTGGCACCGACTAGCGGGGCCTACAATGAGCAGTTCTTC. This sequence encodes CASSLAPTSGAYNEQFF.

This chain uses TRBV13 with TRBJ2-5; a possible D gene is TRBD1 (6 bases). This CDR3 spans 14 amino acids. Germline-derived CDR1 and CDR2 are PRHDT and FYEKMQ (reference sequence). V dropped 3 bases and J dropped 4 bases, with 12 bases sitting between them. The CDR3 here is CASSFPGRGETQYF. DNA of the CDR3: TGTGCCAGCAGCTTCCCCGGCAGGGGAGAGACCCAGTACTTC.

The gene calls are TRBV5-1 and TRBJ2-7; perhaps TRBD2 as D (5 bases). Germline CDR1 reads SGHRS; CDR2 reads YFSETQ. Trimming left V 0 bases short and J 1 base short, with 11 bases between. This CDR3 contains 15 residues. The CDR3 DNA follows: TGCGCCAGCAGCTTGGATGGGAGATATTCCTACGAGCAGTACTTC. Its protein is CASSLDGRYSYEQYF.

The CDR3 DNA sequence: TGTGCCAGCAGCTTGACAGGGTTCTCCTACGAGCAGTACTTC. Residues: CASSLTGFSYEQYF. The chain combines TRBV5-6 with TRBJ2-7; D is possibly TRBD1 (6 bases). The ends were cut back, 1 base at V and 0 bases at J, with 8 bases in the middle. Looked up from germline, CDR1 is SGHDT and CDR2 is YYEEEE. The CDR3 extends over 14 amino acids. The full variable domain, rest sourced from reference TRBV5-6 and TRBJ2-7, is DAGVTQSPTHLIKTRGQQVTLRCSPKSGHDTVSWYQQALGQGPQFIFQYYEEEERQRGNFPDRFSGHQFPNYSSELNVNALLLGDSALYLCASSLTGFSYEQYFGPGTRLTVT.

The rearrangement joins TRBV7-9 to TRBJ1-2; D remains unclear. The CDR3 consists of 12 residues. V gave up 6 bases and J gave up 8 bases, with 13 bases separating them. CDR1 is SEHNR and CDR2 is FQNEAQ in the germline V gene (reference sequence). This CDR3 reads CASSHALSGYTF. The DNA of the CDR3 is TGTGCCAGCAGTCACGCCCTATCGGGCTACACCTTC.

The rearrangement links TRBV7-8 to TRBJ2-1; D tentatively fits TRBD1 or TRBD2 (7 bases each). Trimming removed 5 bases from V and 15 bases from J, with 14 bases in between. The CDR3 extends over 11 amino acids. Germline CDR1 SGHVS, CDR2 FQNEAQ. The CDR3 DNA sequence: TGTGCCAGCAGCCAGGGGGGGGAGTGGTTCTTC. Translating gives CASSQGGEWFF.

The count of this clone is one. DNA for the CDR3: TGTGCCAGCAGATCCTCGAAAATGGGACAGGGCTCTGGAAACACCATATATTTT. It translates to CASRSSKMGQGSGNTIYF. The chain couples TRBV21-1 to TRBJ1-3; the table's D call of TRBD1 was not tested on the DNA. TRBV21-1 is assigned pseudogene status. This CDR3 comprises 18 residues.

CDR3 residues: CASSDPPSQRQETQYF. CDR3 bases: TGTGCCAGCAGTGACCCCCCTAGCCAACGGCAAGAGACCCAGTACTTC. The chain recombines TRBV25-1 with TRBJ2-5, with a tentative D call TRBD2 (5 bases). CDR3 length: 16 residues. Deletions cut 3 bases from V and 2 bases from J, with 16 bases between. CDR1 is MGHDK, CDR2 SYGVNS, per germline.

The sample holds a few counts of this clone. The CDR3, as DNA: TGTGCCAGCAGTGCGGAGTGGTCCTACAATGAGCAGTTCTTC. Translation: CASSAEWSYNEQFF. The J gene is TRBJ2-1, the V gene TRBV25-1; unclear D gene. The V gene lost 4 bases and the J gene lost 1 base, with 8 bases spanning the gap. CDR1 and CDR2 from the germline V gene are MGHDK and SYGVNS. This CDR3 is built from 14 residues.

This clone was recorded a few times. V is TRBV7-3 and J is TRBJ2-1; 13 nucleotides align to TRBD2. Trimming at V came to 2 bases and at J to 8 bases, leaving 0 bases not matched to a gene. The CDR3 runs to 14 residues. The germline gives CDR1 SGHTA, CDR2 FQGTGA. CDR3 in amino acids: CASSLGTSGDEQFF. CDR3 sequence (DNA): TGTGCCAGCAGCTTAGGGACTAGCGGGGATGAGCAGTTCTTC.